Below, 26 T cell receptor beta chains from the same sample are listed, as sequenced in a study of control samples from healthy donors and cancer patients. Profiling relied on immunoSEQ multiplex PCR, and the TCRdb table lists in-frame clones only, not all of them. Of 90,000 to 100,000 clones in the sample, 79% are singletons; the top ten hold roughly a tenth. The specimen was blood. These TCRs come from a young woman in good health.

J is TRBJ2-1 and V is TRBV24-1; 8 bases align to TRBD2. J was trimmed by 7 bases and V by 1 base; bases with no gene match: 8. The CDR3 is 16 residues long. Germline values: CDR1 KGHDR, CDR2 SFDVKD. The CDR3 region is CATSDFRNGGGNEQFF. In DNA form, the CDR3 reads TGTGCCACCAGTGATTTTCGCAACGGGGGGGGTAATGAGCAGTTCTTC.

V usage is TRBV23-1 and J usage is TRBJ2-7; D possibly corresponds to TRBD1 (6 bases). TRBV23-1 is labeled an ORF, and its function is uncertain. The CDR3 runs to 16 residues. Deletions cut 4 bases from V and 3 bases from J, with 19 bases between. The CDR3 sequence: CASSPTPAEDSYEQYF. The CDR3 DNA reads TGCGCCAGCAGTCCGACCCCAGCGGAGGACAGCTACGAGCAGTACTTC.

The sample holds a few counts of this clone. The chain employs TRBV5-8 and TRBJ2-3; TRBD1 aligns across 7 bases. This CDR3 has 16 residues. J lost 2 bases, V lost 4 bases, and 10 bases had no gene match. Germline lookup yields CDR1 SGHTS and CDR2 YDEGEE. The CDR3 is CASSPRQGLVTDTQYF. The CDR3 nucleotides are TGTGCCAGCAGCCCCCGACAGGGATTAGTCACAGATACGCAGTATTTT.

The CDR3 coding sequence is TGTGCCAGCAGCTTTAGCGAGTCCTACAATGAGCAGTTCTTC. Its translation: CASSFSESYNEQFF. The chain joins TRBV11-3 to TRBJ2-1; weak D call: TRBD2 (5 bases). CDR3 length equals 14 residues. Trimming took 3 bases from V and 1 from J, leaving 7 bases between them. From germline, CDR1 is SGHNT and CDR2 YENEEA.

This clone was found once. V and J are TRBV5-6 and TRBJ2-7, with D hard to call. This CDR3 region has 13 residues. CDR1 SGHDT and CDR2 YYEEEE come from the germline V gene. V lost 2 bases and J 1 base, leaving 7 bases between the germline ends. DNA for the CDR3: TGTGCCAGCAGCTTCTCAGTTTCCTACGAGCAGTACTTC. This sequence encodes CASSFSVSYEQYF.

The CDR3 protein is CASSHFALGTPGEKLFF. The CDR3 nucleotides are TGTGCCAGCAGCCATTTTGCACTCGGGACGCCCGGAGAAAAACTGTTTTTT. V usage is TRBV5-6 and J usage is TRBJ1-4; tentative D call: TRBD1 (5 bases). Germline V gene data show CDR1 as SGHDT and CDR2 as YYEEEE. Trimming left V 4 bases short and J 8 bases short, with 24 bases between. CDR3 size: 17 residues. The whole variable domain, filled in from reference TRBV5-6 and TRBJ1-4, reads DAGVTQSPTHLIKTRGQQVTLRCSPKSGHDTVSWYQQALGQGPQFIFQYYEEEERQRGNFPDRFSGHQFPNYSSELNVNALLLGDSALYLCASSHFALGTPGEKLFFGSGTQLSVL.

This clone has only one observation. The rearrangement links TRBV27 to TRBJ2-3, with a weak D call TRBD1 (5 bases). This CDR3 is built from 18 residues. V was cut by 3 bases and J by 0 bases, with 19 bases left in between. Germline V gene sequence: CDR1 MNHEY, CDR2 SMNVEV (reference sequence). The CDR3 coding sequence is TGTGCCAGCAGTTTTGACAGTCGAAGGCAGGTTAGCACAGATACGCAGTATTTT. It codes for CASSFDSRRQVSTDTQYF.

The rearrangement links TRBV7-3 to TRBJ2-3; 9 nucleotides match TRBD2. Germline V gives CDR1 SGHTA, CDR2 FQGTGA. The ends lost 3 bases at V and 3 bases at J; junction bases unmatched: 1. The CDR3 spans 14 residues. The CDR3 DNA sequence: TGTGCCAGCAGCTTGGGACTAGCAACAGATACGCAGTATTTT. It translates to CASSLGLATDTQYF.

Comment on this clone: An end of the junction does not agree with germline; a read error may underlie this. V is TRBV6-2 or TRBV6-3 and J is TRBJ2-7; 9 bases align to TRBD1. Germline CDR1 MNHEY, CDR2 SVGEGT. The CDR3 extends over 12 amino acids. This CDR3 reads CASSPAGQGGLF. CDR3 sequence (DNA): TGTGCCAGCAGCCCCGCGGGACAGGGCGGACTTTTC.

The rearrangement joins TRBV6-5 to TRBJ1-3; D ambiguous. The CDR3 runs to 14 residues. Germline CDR1 is MNHEY and CDR2 is SVGAGI. V lost 8 bases and J 0 bases, leaving 11 bases between the germline ends. CDR3 sequence reads: CASASGPSGNTIYF. The CDR3, as DNA: TGTGCCAGCGCCAGCGGGCCCTCTGGAAACACCATATATTTT.

The chain uses TRBV7-2 and TRBJ1-6, with unresolved D. Trimming stripped 5 bases from V and 5 bases from J, with 13 bases between. This CDR3 is built from 15 residues. The V gene's germline CDR1 is SGHTA and CDR2 FQGNSA. As DNA, the CDR3 is TGTGCCAGCAGCACGCGGGCCAGAAATAATTCACCCCTCCACTTT. Its translation is CASSTRARNNSPLHF.

This chain links TRBV11-2 with TRBJ1-3; 8 nucleotides match TRBD1. Germline trimming cut 5 bases from V and 4 bases from J; bases unmatched to any gene: 7. The CDR3 totals 15 residues. Germline V gene sequence: CDR1 SGHAT, CDR2 FQNNGV. CDR3 in DNA: TGTGCCAGCAGCCCGACAGGGGCGGGGGGAAACACCATATATTTT. It encodes CASSPTGAGGNTIYF.

The chain is built from TRBV27 and TRBJ2-7; D unclear. The germline V gene encodes CDR1 MNHEY and CDR2 SMNVEV (reference sequence). Trimming took 6 bases from V and 1 from J, leaving 13 bases between them. CDR3 length: 14 residues. In DNA, the CDR3 is TGTGCCAGCAGACGAGGCACGCTTTCCTACGAGCAGTACTTC. Translated, it gives CASRRGTLSYEQYF.

Remarks on this clone: One end of the junction varies from germline; a read error may be responsible. The gene calls are TRBV2 and TRBJ1-4; no definite D call. The CDR3 has 13 amino acids. The V gene's germline CDR1 is SNHLY and CDR2 FYNNEI. The CDR3 bases are TGTGCCAGCAGCGTGACACCTAAGGAAAAACTGTTTTTT. Protein product: CASSVTPKEKLFF. Full variable domain (missing parts from reference TRBV2 and TRBJ1-4): EPEVTQTPSHQVTQMGQEVILRCVPISNHLYFYWYRQILGQKVEFLVSFYNNEISEKSEIFDDQFSVERPDGSNFTLKIRSTKLEDSAMYFCASSVTPKEKLFFGSGTQLSVL.

DNA of the CDR3: TGTGCCAGCAGCGTAGGGGGACAGGGCTACTACGAGCAGTACTTC. It encodes CASSVGGQGYYEQYF. The chain employs TRBV9 and TRBJ2-7; 9 bases fit TRBD1. The CDR3 extends over 15 amino acids. From germline, CDR1 is SGDLS and CDR2 YYNGEE. V lost 0 bases, J lost 3 bases, and 4 bases stayed unmatched.

This clone was seen just once. The V and J genes are TRBV29-1 and TRBJ2-7; D is unclear. Trimming left V 0 bases short and J 3 bases short, with 9 bases between. Germline V lookup: CDR1 SQVTM, CDR2 ANQGSEA. CDR3 length equals 13 residues. The CDR3 nucleotides are TGCAGCGTTGAAGATTCGGGCAGCTACGAGCAGTACTTC. This codes for CSVEDSGSYEQYF.

This clone was picked up a small number of times. The V and J genes are TRBV10-3 and TRBJ1-2; D unresolved. The V end lost 0 bases, the J end lost 8 bases, and 10 bases lay between the germline ends. The length of the CDR3 is 13 residues. Per the germline V gene, CDR1 is ENHRY and CDR2 is SYGVKD. As DNA, the CDR3 is TGTGCCATCAGTGAGTCGGATGCGGGGGGCTACACCTTC. This codes for CAISESDAGGYTF.

A few counts support this clone. The rearrangement joins TRBV12-3 or TRBV12-4 to TRBJ1-1; tentative D call: TRBD1 (5 bases). V was pared by 8 bases and J by 4 bases, with 8 bases between. The CDR3 is made up of 11 amino acids. The CDR3 reads CASWGGTEAFF. The CDR3 nucleotides read TGTGCCAGCTGGGGGGGCACTGAAGCTTTCTTT.

This sequence joins TRBV5-5 and TRBJ2-7, with D possibly matching TRBD1 (6 bases). V was trimmed by 4 bases and J by 6 bases, leaving 17 bases between them. The CDR3 runs to 14 residues. Germline loops: CDR1 SGHKS, CDR2 YYEKEE (reference sequence). The CDR3 DNA follows: TGTGCCAGCAGCCTAAACAGGGCAGGAGGCGAGCAGTACTTC. Its translation is CASSLNRAGGEQYF.

The chain is built from TRBV6-2 or TRBV6-3 and TRBJ1-2; possibly TRBD1 for D (6 bases). Germline V gene lookup returns CDR1 MNHEY and CDR2 SVGEGT. The V end lost 2 bases, the J end lost 7 bases, and 14 bases lay between the germline ends. The CDR3 extends over 14 amino acids. CDR3 in DNA: TGTGCCAGCAGTTACACTACAGGGTCAGGTGGCTACACCTTC. Translated: CASSYTTGSGGYTF.

V gene TRBV3-1 (or the pseudogene TRBV3-2) combines with J gene TRBJ1-2; D call uncertain. The V end was cut by 1 base, the J end by 4 bases, with 10 bases between. The CDR3 is made up of 14 amino acids. Germline V CDR1 and CDR2: LGHDT, YNNKEL (reference sequence). CDR3 sequence reads: CASSQGSMRYGYTF. The CDR3 DNA reads as TGTGCCAGCAGCCAAGGATCGATGCGCTATGGCTACACCTTC.

The DNA of the CDR3 is TGTGCCAGCGGGAAAGAGACCCAGTACTTC. Protein product: CASGKETQYF. This chain links TRBV6-5 with TRBJ2-5, with D unclear. From germline, CDR1 is MNHEY and CDR2 SVGAGI. The CDR3 runs 10 residues. V shed 8 bases and J shed 3 bases, with 4 bases lying between them.

This chain joins TRBV6-5 and TRBJ2-1, with D hard to call. Deletions cut 2 bases from V and 5 bases from J, with 10 bases between. CDR1 and CDR2 (germline): MNHEY, SVGAGI. The CDR3 length is 14 residues. The CDR3 here is CASSYQDGDNEQFF. For the CDR3, the DNA is TGTGCCAGCAGTTACCAGGACGGTGACAATGAGCAGTTCTTC.

The chain recombines TRBV11-2 with TRBJ1-5, with D unclear. V was clipped by 5 bases and J by 5 bases, with 10 bases between them. This CDR3 has 13 residues. Germline lookup yields CDR1 SGHAT and CDR2 FQNNGV. The CDR3 protein is CASSMAYDQPQHF. As DNA, the CDR3 is TGTGCCAGCAGCATGGCTTATGATCAGCCCCAGCATTTT.

The genes are TRBV19 and TRBJ1-1; D is uncertain. The CDR3 is 13 amino acids. V lost 3 bases, J lost 1 base, and 6 bases lay in between. The germline gives CDR1 LNHDA, CDR2 SQIVND (reference sequence). DNA for the CDR3: TGTGCCAGTAGTATCTCCCCGAACACTGAAGCTTTCTTT. It specifies CASSISPNTEAFF.

The chain couples TRBV6-6 to TRBJ1-5, with D maybe TRBD1 (6 bases). Germline CDR1 reads MNHNY; CDR2 reads SVGAGI (reference sequence). The length of the CDR3 is 16 residues. V was pared by 5 bases and J by 6 bases, with 20 bases between. CDR3 sequence reads: CASSASGGRYTQPQHF. The CDR3 DNA sequence: TGTGCCAGCAGTGCCTCGGGGGGGCGGTATACTCAGCCCCAGCATTTT.